Below, 14 T cell receptor beta chains from the same sample are listed, as sequenced in a study of shared clonotypes between healthy human individuals. The table came from immunoSEQ multiplex PCR; TCRdb's copy has only in-frame clones and leaves some out. The sample records some 2,400,000 clones, more than 90% being singletons. Sequences were obtained from naive CD4+ T cells sorted from blood. The subset: CD45RA+ positively selected. The receptor source for this set is a man between 18 and 35 years old in good health.

This clone was picked up one time. This chain joins TRBV6-1 and TRBJ2-4; D is tentatively TRBD1 or TRBD2 (5 bases each). Germline lookup yields CDR1 MNHNS and CDR2 SASEGT. CDR3 length equals 14 residues. V was cut by 3 bases and J by 6 bases, with 12 bases left in between. CDR3 sequence (DNA): TGTGCCAGCAGTGAGACCTTGGGGGTAAACATTCAGTACTTC. It codes for CASSETLGVNIQYF.

This clone came up a few times. This chain links TRBV2 with TRBJ1-5; D gene unclear. This CDR3 spans 15 amino acids. V was clipped by 4 bases and J by 0 bases, with 10 bases between them. Looked up from germline, CDR1 is SNHLY and CDR2 is FYNNEI. CDR3 sequence: CASSAEGGSNQPQHF. The CDR3 nucleotides are TGTGCCAGCAGTGCTGAGGGTGGTAGCAATCAGCCCCAGCATTTT. Looking up the rest from reference TRBV2 and TRBJ1-5 gives the full variable domain: EPEVTQTPSHQVTQMGQEVILRCVPISNHLYFYWYRQILGQKVEFLVSFYNNEISEKSEIFDDQFSVERPDGSNFTLKIRSTKLEDSAMYFCASSAEGGSNQPQHFGDGTRLSIL.

The rearrangement uses TRBV10-3 and TRBJ2-1, with D tentatively TRBD1 (5 bases). Trimming pared 10 bases from V and 9 bases from J, leaving 19 bases between. Germline CDR1 ENHRY, CDR2 SYGVKD. This CDR3 is built from 13 residues. The DNA of the CDR3 is TGTGCCACTCAGGTACTTCAGGGCTTTGAGCAGTTCTTC. Translation: CATQVLQGFEQFF.

The V gene is TRBV10-1, the J gene TRBJ2-5, with a possible D match to TRBD2 (6 bases). The CDR3 spans 15 residues. V was cut by 0 bases and J by 1 base, with 9 bases left in between. The germline gives CDR1 WNHNN, CDR2 SYGVQD (reference sequence). CDR3 residues: CASSESGGAQETQYF. In nucleotides, the CDR3 is TGCGCCAGCAGTGAGTCGGGGGGAGCCCAAGAGACCCAGTACTTC.

CDR3 in DNA: TGTGCCAGCAGTTCTCCGGGACTAACGTCGTCGGCGCAGTATTTT. It encodes CASSSPGLTSSAQYF. This chain joins TRBV6-6 and TRBJ2-3; 7 positions agree with TRBD2. V lost 4 bases, J lost 10 bases, and 14 bases stayed unmatched. This CDR3 contains 15 residues. Germline CDR1 is MNHNY and CDR2 is SVGAGI (reference sequence).

The rearrangement uses TRBV4-2 and TRBJ2-6; TRBD2 agrees at 11 bases. CDR1 LGHNA and CDR2 YNFKEQ come from the germline V gene. This CDR3 contains 17 residues. The V and J ends lost 4 bases and 1 base, in that order; junction bases with no gene match: 3. CDR3 in amino acids: CASSRGTSGSGANVLTF. The CDR3 coding sequence is TGTGCCAGCAGCCGGGGGACTAGCGGATCTGGGGCCAACGTCCTGACTTTC.

This clone was detected once. This chain links TRBV30 with TRBJ2-7; D uncertain. CDR1 GTSNPN and CDR2 SVGIG come from the germline V gene (reference sequence). There are 14 residues in the CDR3. Trimming took off 3 bases at V and 8 bases at J, with 20 bases between the two ends. In nucleotides, the CDR3 is TGTGCCTGGAGCGTTCAGCAGGTCGGTCACAAGCAGTACTTC. This translates into CAWSVQQVGHKQYF.

The CDR3 coding sequence is TGTGCCAGCAGCTTTGAGGGTTACGAGCAGTACTTC. It codes for CASSFEGYEQYF. This chain links TRBV7-9 with TRBJ2-7; a weak D match, TRBD2 (5 bases). The CDR3 is made up of 12 amino acids. V was clipped by 3 bases and J by 4 bases, with 7 bases between them. The germline V gene has CDR1 SEHNR and CDR2 FQNEAQ (reference sequence).

The genes are TRBV7-9 and TRBJ2-7, with 9 bases fitting TRBD1. The length of the CDR3 is 15 residues. The junction had 6 bases not matched to a gene; V was cut back by 3 bases and J by 3 bases. Germline V CDR1 and CDR2: SEHNR, FQNEAQ (reference sequence). The DNA of the CDR3 is TGTGCCAGCAGCTTCCGACAGGGGGGTAACTACGAGCAGTACTTC. This codes for CASSFRQGGNYEQYF.

The chain recombines TRBV11-2 with TRBJ1-2, with no clear D. The CDR3 length is 12 residues. Trimming pared 0 bases from V and 9 bases from J, leaving 8 bases between. Per germline, CDR1 SGHAT and CDR2 FQNNGV. CDR3 nucleotides: TGTGCCAGCAGCTTAGATGAAGATCGCTACACCTTC. Translated, it gives CASSLDEDRYTF.

The chain is built from TRBV27 and TRBJ1-1; TRBD1 matches at 9 bases. CDR1 is MNHEY, CDR2 SMNVEV, per germline (reference sequence). The CDR3 is made up of 16 amino acids. V lost 6 bases and J lost 0; bases outside the gene matches: 8. The CDR3 DNA sequence: TGTGCCAGCAGGTCCCCGGGACAGGGTCTGAACACTGAAGCTTTCTTT. Protein: CASRSPGQGLNTEAFF.

The chain uses TRBV30 and TRBJ2-3, with unresolved D. This CDR3 is 11 amino acids long. V was shortened by 0 bases and J by 10 bases, with 8 bases between the two germline ends. Germline V gene lookup returns CDR1 GTSNPN and CDR2 SVGIG (reference sequence). The CDR3 spells CAWSVFGAQYF. CDR3 DNA: TGTGCCTGGAGTGTATTTGGAGCGCAGTATTTT.

This chain uses TRBV2 with TRBJ1-1; D gene ambiguous. The V gene's germline CDR1 is SNHLY and CDR2 FYNNEI. The CDR3 is 15 residues long. Between the trimmed V and J ends, which lost 3 bases and 0 bases, there was a span of 11 bases. This CDR3 reads CASSDMPVMNTEAFF. CDR3 sequence (DNA): TGTGCCAGCAGTGATATGCCAGTCATGAACACTGAAGCTTTCTTT.

This chain uses TRBV28 with TRBJ1-5; D ambiguous. This CDR3 contains 14 residues. The V end was cut by 6 bases, the J end by 7 bases, with 16 bases between. The germline V gene encodes CDR1 MDHEN and CDR2 SYDVKM. In DNA form, the CDR3 reads TGTGCCAGCAGCCCCTCTGGGGTATACCAGCCCCAGCATTTT. Translated: CASSPSGVYQPQHF.